This T cell receptor (beta chain) comes out of a study of blood T cell repertoires in COVID-19 (dated by TCRdb to 2019 to 2021). For the wider study: Samples from collaborators originated in the United States, Italy and Spain and spanned both the acute and convalescent phases of COVID-19. The prospective study material was composed of cDNA or gDNA derived from T cells, B-cell-depleted T cells, or PBMCs. Deeply sampled blood TCRbeta repertoires from subjects exposed to, actively infected with, or recovered from COVID-19 were included in the dataset. The repertoires were made available in a free public database intended to serve as a resource for research on the immune response to SARS-CoV-2. The samples were drawn from two sources: the first 160 participants of the ongoing ImmuneRACE study, and 1,200 or so subjects contributed by 6 global collaborators. The sample metadata nearly always contained a de-identified subject ID, COVID-19 status, age in years and sex. Where HLA class I and class II types were available, the types were taken from metadata supplied by the sample provider, not from assay-based typing.

The germline V gene yields MNHEY for CDR1 and SVGAGI for CDR2. The junction carries 15 bases between V and J, which are trimmed by 6 bases and 6 bases respectively. The CDR3 has 14 amino acids, counting the end cysteine and phenylalanine. The retained sequence is limited to the CDR3, 42 bases, with the frame set at the first base. The immunoSEQ Assay, a bias-controlled multiplex PCR, was used to amplify TCRbeta CDR3 regions from genomic DNA. In the authors' own workflow: Nucleated cell counts per sample were estimated from amplification of reference gene primers within the assay. To quantify the absolute abundance of each unique TCRbeta CDR3 rearrangement, sequence reads were collapsed and filtered. Productive Simpson clonality was computed per sample as the square root of Simpson's diversity index over productive rearrangements. Held by TCRdb, this immuneACCESS table contains in-frame sequences only and omits some clones. Under half of the omission traces to an unresolved V gene where checked; the cause of the rest is unknown. D and trimming come from the DNA, and the V and J calls and clone size come from that table. The sample records about 370,000 clones, more than 75% of which are singletons. In total, the top ten clones hold 8.5% to 12% of the sample.

On the study overall, not on this receptor specifically: Clinical and demographic metadata were provided uncurated, with the amount varying by source and participant.

In Seattle, one collaborating source enrolled patients while the infection was active and tracked those patients longitudinally over the course of disease. Each collaborating institution followed its own protocols to collect whole blood in K2EDTA tubes. Collaborator samples were shipped for TCRbeta analysis as frozen whole blood, isolated PBMCs, or DNA extracted from either sample type. Regarding this clone: There is no known antigen for this receptor. No qualities accompany the bases; no much larger clone lies one base away.

Input material: peripheral blood. The rearranged segments are TRBV6-5 and TRBJ1-5; the D gene identity is not certain. The receptor comes from a woman between 25 and 40 years old with COVID-19, enrolled during active disease. The DNA reads as follows: TGTGCCAGCAGACTCTCAACGGGAATTCAGCCCCAGCATTTT. Translated, this is CASRLSTGIQPQHF.